Described below is a single TCR beta chain sequence and its context. The record originates from a study of T-cell reconstitution after alpha-beta-depleted transplantation in children. Looked up from germline, CDR1 is SGHNT and CDR2 is YENEEA. With 5 bases removed from V and 8 bases from J, the gap between germline ends came to 13 bases. The CDR3 contains 13 residues. A library of TCRbeta sequences, prepared with unique molecular identifiers, was generated. TCRdb analysed the PCR reads with MiXCR anew, one entry per CDR3 protein. The sample shows about 510,000 distinct CDR3 sequences, approximately 10% of them seen only once.

The J gene is TRBJ2-1, the V gene TRBV11-3, with D perhaps matching TRBD1 (6 bases). The source material was PBMCs, mostly from graft donor cells, sampled 180 days after TCRalphabeta/CD19-depleted stem cell transplant. The sequence was obtained from a female patient aged 2-15 years who had a stem cell transplant for aplastic anemia, so the T cells may come from the graft donor. CDR3 in DNA: TGTGCCAGCAGCCCAGATGGGGGCTATGAGCAGTTCTTC. Translating gives CASSPDGGYEQFF.